Reported below is one T cell receptor (beta chain). The antigen is undetermined. This entry comes from a study of radiotherapy plus CTLA-4 blockade in lung cancer. Chemo-refractory metastatic non-small-cell lung cancer patients received focal radiation with ipilimumab CTLA-4 blockade. Assay used: immunoSEQ multiplex PCR; TCRdb lists only in-frame clones, some missing. The sample lists roughly 69,000 clones, 76% occurring once. Study results and limitations: Reports state that early shifts in blood T cell clones, with interferon-beta, best predicted response. In blood, TCR clones derived from the tumor expanded after radiotherapy plus ipilimumab.

Trimming cost V 4 bases and J 2 bases; bases outside gene matches: 7. Germline CDR1 and CDR2: MGHRA and YSYEKL. This CDR3 has 16 amino acids. The sample in question was peripheral blood, obtained from a patient treated with radiotherapy plus ipilimumab. This chain links TRBV4-1 with TRBJ2-7, with TRBD2 matching over 11 bases. The source of this sequence is a human donor with non-small cell lung cancer whose response to radiotherapy plus ipilimumab could not be evaluated. Some clones in this sample may be carry-over from other donors' samples. Written as DNA, the CDR3 is TGCGCCAGCAGCCCGTTCCTAGCGGGGGGTACCTACGAGCAGTACTTC. Translation: CASSPFLAGGTYEQYF.